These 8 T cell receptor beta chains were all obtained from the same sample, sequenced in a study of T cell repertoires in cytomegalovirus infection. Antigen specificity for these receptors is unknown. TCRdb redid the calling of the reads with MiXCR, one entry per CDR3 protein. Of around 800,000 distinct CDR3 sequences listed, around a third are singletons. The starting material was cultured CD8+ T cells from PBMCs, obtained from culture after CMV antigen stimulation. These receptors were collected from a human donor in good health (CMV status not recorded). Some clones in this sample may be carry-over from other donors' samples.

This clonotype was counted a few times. CDR3 sequence: CATTDCDRNAGELFF. The CDR3, as DNA: TGTGCCACCACTGACTGTGACAGAAATGCCGGGGAGCTGTTTTTT. V usage is TRBV24-1 and J usage is TRBJ2-2; a weak D match, TRBD1 (5 bases). Germline V gene lookup returns CDR1 KGHDR and CDR2 SFDVKD. V lost 8 bases to trimming and J lost 6 bases, with 18 bases between them. The CDR3 runs 15 residues.

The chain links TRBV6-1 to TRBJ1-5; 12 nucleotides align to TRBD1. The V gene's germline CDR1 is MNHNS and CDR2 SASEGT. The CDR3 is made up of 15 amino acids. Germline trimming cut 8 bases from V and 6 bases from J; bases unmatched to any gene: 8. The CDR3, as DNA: TGTGCCAGCGTTCCGTTGGGACAGGGGGCTCAGCCCCAGCATTTT. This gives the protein CASVPLGQGAQPQHF.

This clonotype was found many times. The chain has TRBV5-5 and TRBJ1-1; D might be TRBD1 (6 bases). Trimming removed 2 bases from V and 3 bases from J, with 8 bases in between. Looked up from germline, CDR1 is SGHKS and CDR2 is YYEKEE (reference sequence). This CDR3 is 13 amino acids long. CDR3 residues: CASSLTGYTEAFF. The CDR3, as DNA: TGTGCCAGCAGCTTAACAGGGTACACTGAAGCTTTCTTT.

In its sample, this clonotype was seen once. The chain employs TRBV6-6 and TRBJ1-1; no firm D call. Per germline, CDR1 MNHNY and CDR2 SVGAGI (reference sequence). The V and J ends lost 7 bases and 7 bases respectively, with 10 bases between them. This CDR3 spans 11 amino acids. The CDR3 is CASINGLEAFF. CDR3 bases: TGTGCCAGCATAAACGGACTTGAAGCTTTCTTT.

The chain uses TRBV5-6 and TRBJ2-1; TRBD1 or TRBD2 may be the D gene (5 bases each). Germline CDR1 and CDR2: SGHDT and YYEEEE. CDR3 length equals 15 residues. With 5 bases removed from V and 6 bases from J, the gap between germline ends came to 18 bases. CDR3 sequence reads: CASSEGQVLRNEQFF. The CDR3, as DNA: TGTGCCAGCAGTGAGGGGCAGGTACTCCGCAATGAGCAGTTCTTC.

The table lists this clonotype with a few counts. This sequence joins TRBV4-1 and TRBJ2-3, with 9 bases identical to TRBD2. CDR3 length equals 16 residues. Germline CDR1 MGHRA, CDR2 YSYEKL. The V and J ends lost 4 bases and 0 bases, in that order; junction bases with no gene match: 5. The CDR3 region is CASSLRTSGSTDTQYF. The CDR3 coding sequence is TGCGCCAGCAGCCTCCGAACTAGCGGGAGCACAGATACGCAGTATTTT.

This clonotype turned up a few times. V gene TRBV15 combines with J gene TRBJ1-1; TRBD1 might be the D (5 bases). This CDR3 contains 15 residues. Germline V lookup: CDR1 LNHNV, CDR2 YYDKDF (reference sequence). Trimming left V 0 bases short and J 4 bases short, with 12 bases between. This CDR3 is CATSRDGQGGTEAFF. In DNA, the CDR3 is TGTGCCACCAGCAGAGACGGGCAGGGCGGCACTGAAGCTTTCTTT.

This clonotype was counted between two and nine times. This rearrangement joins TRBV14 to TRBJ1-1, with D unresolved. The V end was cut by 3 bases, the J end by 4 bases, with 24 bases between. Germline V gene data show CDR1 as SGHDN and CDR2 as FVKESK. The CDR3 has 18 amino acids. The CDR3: CASSHRNGVRLAPTEAFF. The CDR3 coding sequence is TGTGCCAGCAGCCACCGTAATGGGGTACGATTAGCGCCCACTGAAGCTTTCTTT. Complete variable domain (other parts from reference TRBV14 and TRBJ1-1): EAGVTQFPSHSVIEKGQTVTLRCDPISGHDNLYWYRRVMGKEIKFLLHFVKESKQDESGMPNNRFLAERTGGTYSTLKVQPAELEDSGVYFCASSHRNGVRLAPTEAFFGQGTRLTVV.